The 18 T cell receptor beta chains presented below share a single source sample, sequenced in a study of Ad26.COV2.S vaccination and SARS-CoV-2 variants. The data were produced by immunoSEQ multiplex PCR, yet TCRdb's version contains in-frame clones alone and is incomplete. The table includes approximately 240,000 clones, more than 75% detected once. Treatment meaning: roughly 18 received Ad26.COV2.S at low or high dose, single or two shots; five or six received placebo; per-sample allocation not given. Samples were taken on day 63 after the first vaccine or placebo injection. This specimen consisted of peripheral blood, obtained in a trial of Ad26.COV2.S vaccine versus placebo. The receptors derive from a person between 18 and 65 years old who received the Ad26.COV2.S COVID-19 vaccine or a placebo.

The chain recombines TRBV5-1 with TRBJ2-1, with a possible D match to TRBD2 (7 bases). The germline V gene encodes CDR1 SGHRS and CDR2 YFSETQ. The CDR3 has 14 amino acids. V shed 2 bases and J shed 3 bases, with 9 bases lying between them. The chain's CDR3 is CASSLGGDYNEQFF. DNA of the CDR3: TGCGCCAGCAGCTTAGGGGGGGACTACAATGAGCAGTTCTTC.

The V gene is TRBV5-8, the J gene TRBJ2-3, with 9 nucleotides matching TRBD2. Losses at the gene ends were 3 bases for V and 5 bases for J; bases not matched to a gene: 7. This CDR3 contains 15 residues. Germline V gene sequence: CDR1 SGHTS, CDR2 YDEGEE. In DNA, the CDR3 is TGTGCCAGCAGCTCTGGACTAGCGATGGAAGATACGCAGTATTTT. It translates to CASSSGLAMEDTQYF.

The rearrangement uses TRBV24-1 and TRBJ2-7, with D possibly being TRBD1 (5 bases). This CDR3 contains 16 residues. Trimming took off 5 bases at V and 0 bases at J, with 16 bases between the two ends. Per the germline V gene, CDR1 is KGHDR and CDR2 is SFDVKD. The DNA for the CDR3 is TGTGCCACCAGTGTCCTACTGGGGCCGGTCTCCTACGAGCAGTACTTC. Protein sequence: CATSVLLGPVSYEQYF.

This rearrangement joins TRBV3-1 (or the pseudogene TRBV3-2) to TRBJ2-3; D uncertain. CDR3 length: 13 residues. Looked up from germline, CDR1 is LGHDT and CDR2 is YNNKEL (reference sequence). The germline V and J ends were trimmed by 7 bases and 0 bases, with 8 bases remaining between them. The CDR3 loop reads CASTSLSTDTQYF. CDR3 nucleotide sequence: TGTGCCAGCACCTCACTTAGCACAGATACGCAGTATTTT.

J is TRBJ2-7 and V is TRBV29-1, with 8 bases fitting TRBD1. Germline trimming cut 4 bases from V and 3 bases from J; bases unmatched to any gene: 2. Germline V gene sequence: CDR1 SQVTM, CDR2 ANQGSEA. This CDR3 is 12 amino acids long. The CDR3 reads CSVAQGDYEQYF. For the CDR3, the DNA is TGCAGCGTTGCACAGGGGGACTACGAGCAGTACTTC.

This clone was recorded once. The CDR3 sequence: CASSFASSYNEQFF. The CDR3 DNA reads TGTGCCAGCAGTTTCGCGTCCTCCTACAATGAGCAGTTCTTC. The rearrangement joins TRBV27 to TRBJ2-1; D not resolved. CDR3 length: 14 residues. Trimming pared 3 bases from V and 0 bases from J, leaving 6 bases between. Germline values: CDR1 MNHEY, CDR2 SMNVEV (reference sequence).

The chain joins TRBV5-6 to TRBJ1-3; the match to TRBD1 covers 9 bases. The CDR3 contains 16 residues. V shed 5 bases and J 3 bases; nucleotides not matched to a gene: 9. CDR1 is SGHDT, CDR2 YYEEEE, per germline. The CDR3, as DNA: TGTGCCAGCAGTCCATACTACAGGGGGCTTGGAAACACCATATATTTT. It encodes CASSPYYRGLGNTIYF.

The sample holds one count of this clone. The chain has TRBV11-2 and TRBJ2-7; D unclear. The CDR3 length is 15 residues. The germline gives CDR1 SGHAT, CDR2 FQNNGV. Trimming removed 5 bases at V and 3 bases at J, with 17 bases between. The CDR3 loop reads CASSPLELSDYEQYF. Written as DNA, the CDR3 is TGTGCCAGCAGCCCCCTTGAGCTCTCGGACTACGAGCAGTACTTC.

This clone came up a few times. The chain uses TRBV14 and TRBJ1-2; D is uncertain. V was trimmed by 0 bases and J by 5 bases, leaving 13 bases between them. The CDR3 contains 15 residues. The V gene's germline CDR1 is SGHDN and CDR2 FVKESK. CDR3 residues: CASSQEGPRAYGYTF. CDR3 in DNA: TGTGCCAGCAGCCAAGAAGGGCCCCGGGCATATGGCTACACCTTC.

This clone was recorded once. V and J are TRBV27 and TRBJ1-2; no clear D. In germline, CDR1 is MNHEY, CDR2 SMNVEV (reference sequence). V lost 1 base and J 2 bases, leaving 8 bases between the germline ends. This CDR3 spans 14 amino acids. This CDR3 is CASSLFAGNYGYTF. In nucleotides, the CDR3 is TGTGCCAGCAGTTTATTTGCTGGAAACTATGGCTACACCTTC.

This clone was seen a few times. Other DNA sequences in the sample encode the same CDR3. The J gene is TRBJ1-1, the V gene TRBV5-1, with D perhaps matching TRBD1 (5 bases). V lost 3 bases and J lost 2, with 14 bases in between. The CDR3 covers 15 residues. Germline CDR1 reads SGHRS; CDR2 reads YFSETQ. CDR3 nucleotides: TGCGCCAGCAGCTCTCGAGGGAGGACAAACACTGAAGCTTTCTTT. This sequence encodes CASSSRGRTNTEAFF.

This sequence joins TRBV7-3 and TRBJ1-1, with D tentatively TRBD1 (5 bases). V lost 4 bases to trimming and J lost 6 bases, with 12 bases between them. Germline V gives CDR1 SGHTA, CDR2 FQGTGA. This CDR3 has 13 residues. CDR3 region: CASSSSGTAEAFF. The CDR3 bases are TGTGCCAGCAGCTCCTCCGGGACGGCTGAAGCTTTCTTT.

The CDR3 protein is CASSTPTGTESSGANVLTF. CDR3 bases: TGTGCCAGCAGTACTCCCACCGGTACAGAGAGCTCTGGGGCCAACGTCCTGACTTTC. The chain has TRBV11-3 and TRBJ2-6; D remains ambiguous. Per the germline V gene, CDR1 is SGHNT and CDR2 is YENEEA. The CDR3 runs 19 residues. Between the trimmed V and J ends, which lost 6 bases and 0 bases, there was a span of 21 bases. The full variable domain, rest sourced from reference TRBV11-3 and TRBJ2-6, is EAGVVQSPRYKIIEKKQPVAFWCNPISGHNTLYWYLQNLGQGPELLIRYENEEAVDDSQLPKDRFSAERLKGVDSTLKIQPAELGDSAVYLCASSTPTGTESSGANVLTFGAGSRLTVL.

This chain joins TRBV23-1 and TRBJ2-7; D is unresolved. TRBV23-1 is an open reading frame, and its role is uncertain. Trimming shortened V by 0 bases and J by 7 bases, and 19 bases separated the two germline ends. The CDR3 has 16 residues. The CDR3 loop is CASSQSSRHRNGEQYF. Written as DNA, the CDR3 is TGCGCCAGCAGTCAATCGTCACGACATCGAAACGGGGAGCAGTACTTC.

This chain links TRBV2 with TRBJ2-1; 8 bases line up with TRBD1. This CDR3 has 15 amino acids. V lost 4 bases, J lost 7 bases, and 9 bases stayed unmatched. Germline-derived CDR1 and CDR2 are SNHLY and FYNNEI. For the CDR3, the DNA is TGTGCCAGCAGTGCAAGCAGGGGGCCGTTTAATGAGCAGTTCTTC. This translates into CASSASRGPFNEQFF.

The table lists this clone with a few counts. This sequence joins TRBV3-1 (or the pseudogene TRBV3-2) and TRBJ1-5, with D possibly TRBD1 on 6 matching bases. V shed 0 bases and J shed 1 base, with 10 bases lying between them. The CDR3 extends over 16 amino acids. Germline CDR1 LGHDT, CDR2 YNNKEL (reference sequence). The CDR3 region is CASSQDLGQSNQPQHF. Here the CDR3 DNA reads TGTGCCAGCAGCCAAGATCTCGGACAGAGCAATCAGCCCCAGCATTTT.

This chain links TRBV30 with TRBJ1-1; TRBD1 is a possible D gene (5 bases). The V and J ends lost 2 bases and 5 bases respectively, with 21 bases between them. The length of the CDR3 is 16 residues. CDR1 is GTSNPN and CDR2 is SVGIG in the germline V gene (reference sequence). The CDR3: CAWSRWSGTTRTEAFF. In DNA, the CDR3 is TGTGCCTGGAGTCGATGGTCCGGGACCACTCGGACTGAAGCTTTCTTT.

The rearrangement joins TRBV11-2 to TRBJ1-1, with D tentatively TRBD1 (6 bases). V was trimmed by 5 bases and J by 0 bases, leaving 13 bases between them. The CDR3 covers 15 residues. The germline V gene has CDR1 SGHAT and CDR2 FQNNGV. The CDR3 is CASSAGTHMNTEAFF. Written as DNA, the CDR3 is TGTGCCAGCAGCGCCGGGACACACATGAACACTGAAGCTTTCTTT.